The present T cell receptor (beta chain) was sequenced within a study of cytomegalovirus exposure and HLA in healthy donors. Researchers ran the PCR with 60 Vbeta and 13 Jbeta primers. TCRdb's table, derived via immunoSEQ multiplex PCR, lists solely in-frame clones and lacks some. The data contain approximately 130,000 clones, roughly 80% of them singletons. The germline V gene encodes CDR1 SGHAT and CDR2 FQNNGV. The CDR3 sequence is 16 residues long. Trimming took 1 base from V and 3 from J; bases not matched to a gene: 4. The source material was PBMCs. The gene calls are TRBV11-2 and TRBJ2-2, with 8 bases fitting TRBD2. This sequence originates from a man aged 45-65 years in good health and CMV-seronegative. CDR3 DNA sequence: TGTGCCAGCAGCTTAGTTTCGGGAGGGTACACCGGGGAGCTGTTTTTT. Translating gives CASSLVSGGYTGELFF.